This entry lists 29 T cell receptor beta chains sequenced from one sample in a study of blood T cell repertoires in COVID-19 (TCRdb year 2020). Library prep was done by the immunoSEQ multiplex PCR assay. The immuneACCESS repertoire file appears here via TCRdb, limited to in-frame rearrangements. These files lack a portion of the clones; in checked studies, under half of the deficit traces to unresolved V genes, and the cause of the others is not known. This sample holds fewer than 110,000 clones; about 80% were observed only once. The ten largest clones capture under 15% of the sample. The sequenced sample consisted of peripheral blood. All receptors derive from a human donor in a cohort sampled during active or convalescent COVID-19.

The chain carries TRBV7-2 and TRBJ1-1; the D is unclear. Germline V gene lookup returns CDR1 SGHTA and CDR2 FQGNSA. Trimming stripped 5 bases from V and 5 bases from J, with 18 bases between. The CDR3 is 15 amino acids. The CDR3 is CASSHPPGIGTEAFF. The CDR3 DNA sequence: TGTGCCAGCAGCCACCCCCCCGGGATAGGGACTGAAGCTTTCTTT.

V gene TRBV12-3 or TRBV12-4 combines with J gene TRBJ2-4; no clear D. V was cut by 3 bases and J by 7 bases, with 7 bases left in between. This CDR3 is 12 amino acids long. CDR3 DNA sequence: TGTGCCAGCAGTTTGTCGGGTAACATTCAGTACTTC. Translated, it gives CASSLSGNIQYF.

This rearrangement joins TRBV2 to TRBJ1-4, with 7 bases aligning to TRBD1. The V gene end was trimmed by 4 bases and the J gene end by 5 bases; junction bases not matched to a gene: 7. The CDR3 runs to 15 residues. CDR1 and CDR2 (germline): SNHLY, FYNNEI. CDR3 nucleotides: TGTGCCAGCAGTGGAACCGGGACAGAAAATGAAAAACTGTTTTTT. Amino acids: CASSGTGTENEKLFF.

The J gene is TRBJ2-2, the V gene TRBV2; a weak D match, TRBD1 (6 bases). V gave up 3 bases and J gave up 1 base, with 18 bases separating them. CDR3 length equals 18 residues. The germline V gene has CDR1 SNHLY and CDR2 FYNNEI. The CDR3 region is CASSDHGVRTENTGELFF. The CDR3 nucleotides are TGTGCCAGCAGTGACCACGGAGTAAGGACAGAGAACACCGGGGAGCTGTTTTTT.

V gene TRBV2 combines with J gene TRBJ1-5; D is ambiguous. The ends were cut back, 3 bases at V and 1 base at J, with 7 bases in the middle. Germline-derived CDR1 and CDR2 are SNHLY and FYNNEI. The CDR3 sequence is 14 residues long. The CDR3 loop is CASSDVSSNQPQHF. The CDR3 DNA follows: TGTGCCAGCAGTGATGTATCGAGCAATCAGCCCCAGCATTTT.

This clone was found a few times. V and J are TRBV5-6 and TRBJ2-1, with 9 bases that match TRBD1. Trimming at V came to 5 bases and at J to 0 bases, leaving 6 bases not matched to a gene. Germline lookup yields CDR1 SGHDT and CDR2 YYEEEE. This CDR3 spans 16 amino acids. CDR3 sequence: CASRGTGLGSYNEQFF. The CDR3, as DNA: TGTGCCAGCAGGGGGACAGGGCTTGGCTCCTACAATGAGCAGTTCTTC.

V is TRBV13 and J is TRBJ2-7; D possibly corresponds to TRBD1 (6 bases). The V gene's germline CDR1 is PRHDT and CDR2 FYEKMQ (reference sequence). V was shortened by 5 bases and J by 5 bases, with 13 bases between the two germline ends. There are 13 residues in the CDR3. This CDR3 reads CASSPPGDNEQYF. As DNA, the CDR3 is TGTGCCAGCAGCCCCCCAGGGGACAACGAGCAGTACTTC.

The CDR3 nucleotides are TGTGCCAGCAGCTTCGACGGGAATAGCGGTGAAGCTTTCTTT. Its protein is CASSFDGNSGEAFF. The chain recombines TRBV7-9 with TRBJ1-1; D remains unclear. CDR1 is SEHNR and CDR2 is FQNEAQ in the germline V gene (reference sequence). The CDR3 has 14 amino acids. V lost 3 bases and J lost 7, with 15 bases in between.

V and J are TRBV2 and TRBJ1-1, with D uncertain. Germline V gene data show CDR1 as SNHLY and CDR2 as FYNNEI. CDR3 length: 12 amino acids. Between the trimmed V and J ends, which lost 6 bases and 5 bases, there was a span of 10 bases. In DNA, the CDR3 is TGTGCCAGCAGGCAGGATTTAACTGAAGCTTTCTTT. Translation: CASRQDLTEAFF.

The chain links TRBV5-4 to TRBJ2-1, with 10 bases lining up with TRBD1. The germline V gene has CDR1 SGHNT and CDR2 YYREEE (reference sequence). The CDR3 is made up of 15 amino acids. V was clipped by 2 bases and J by 3 bases; unmatched bases: 2. The CDR3 sequence: CASSFGTGDYNEQFF. The DNA for the CDR3 is TGTGCCAGCAGCTTCGGGACAGGGGACTACAATGAGCAGTTCTTC.

For this clone: At one of its ends the junction is not consistent with the germline gene, which may arise from a read error. The chain recombines TRBV7-7 with TRBJ2-5; tentative D call: TRBD1 (6 bases). The CDR3 runs to 15 residues. Germline V gene lookup returns CDR1 SSHAT and CDR2 FNYEAQ (reference sequence). The CDR3 loop reads CASSFGGSAQETQYF. The CDR3 nucleotides read TGTGCTAGCAGCTTTGGGGGCTCTGCCCAAGAGACCCAGTACTTC. The whole variable domain, remainder taken from reference TRBV7-7 and TRBJ2-5, is GAGVSQSPRYKVTKRGQDVTLRCDPISSHATLYWYQQALGQGPEFLTYFNYEAQPDKSGLPSDRFSAERPEGSISTLTIQRTEQRDSAMYRCASSFGGSAQETQYFGPGTRLLVL.

The chain combines TRBV4-3 with TRBJ1-4, with D unclear. Germline V gene lookup returns CDR1 LGHNA and CDR2 YSLEER. V lost 0 bases, J lost 2 bases, and 10 bases lay in between. The CDR3 covers 16 residues. The CDR3 loop is CASSQDLRSTNEKLFF. The CDR3 DNA follows: TGCGCCAGCAGCCAAGATCTTAGATCCACTAATGAAAAACTGTTTTTT.

The genes are TRBV6-4 and TRBJ2-1; D ambiguous. Trimming removed 4 bases at V and 9 bases at J, with 16 bases between. This CDR3 has 14 residues. CDR1 MRHNA and CDR2 SNTAGT come from the germline V gene. CDR3 amino acids: CASSVLSSMAEQFF. CDR3 sequence (DNA): TGTGCCAGCAGTGTACTGTCTAGTATGGCTGAGCAGTTCTTC.

V and J are TRBV7-2 and TRBJ1-3; D not resolved. The CDR3 loop spans 15 amino acids. The germline V gene has CDR1 SGHTA and CDR2 FQGNSA. V lost 4 bases and J 4 bases, leaving 14 bases between the germline ends. The CDR3 DNA reads TGTGCCAGCAGCTACAGCCCTGGTGCGGGAAACACCATATATTTT. This translates into CASSYSPGAGNTIYF.

The chain combines TRBV5-1 with TRBJ2-7, with TRBD2 matching over 8 bases. With 2 bases clipped from V and 6 bases from J, the junction kept 10 bases outside the gene matches. The CDR3 length is 15 residues. CDR1 and CDR2 from the germline V gene are SGHRS and YFSETQ. CDR3 bases: TGCGCCAGCAGCTTTTTAGCGGGGACGTCCCGCGAGCAGTACTTC. Translation: CASSFLAGTSREQYF. The complete variable domain, with remaining parts taken from reference TRBV5-1 and TRBJ2-7, reads KAGVTQTPRYLIKTRGQQVTLSCSPISGHRSVSWYQQTPGQGLQFLFEYFSETQRNKGNFPGRFSGRQFSNSRSEMNVSTLELGDSALYLCASSFLAGTSREQYFGPGTRLTVT.

The V and J genes are TRBV2 and TRBJ1-5; 8 bases agree with TRBD1. The CDR3 extends over 15 amino acids. Trimming cost V 3 bases and J 2 bases; bases outside gene matches: 3. Germline CDR1 and CDR2: SNHLY and FYNNEI. CDR3 sequence reads: CASSDGQGGNQPQHF. DNA for the CDR3: TGTGCCAGCAGTGACGGACAGGGTGGCAATCAGCCCCAGCATTTT.

The rearrangement joins TRBV3-1 (or the pseudogene TRBV3-2) to TRBJ1-5, with 9 bases aligning to TRBD1. The CDR3 is 16 amino acids. J was trimmed by 0 bases and V by 4 bases; bases with no gene match: 4. Germline CDR1 LGHDT, CDR2 YNNKEL (reference sequence). CDR3 bases: TGTGCCAGCAGCCCGGGACAGGGATATAGCAATCAGCCCCAGCATTTT. This encodes CASSPGQGYSNQPQHF.

V usage is TRBV2 and J usage is TRBJ1-4; D unresolved. V dropped 6 bases and J dropped 0 bases, with 11 bases sitting between them. Germline values: CDR1 SNHLY, CDR2 FYNNEI. The CDR3 sequence is 15 residues long. The CDR3 region is CASSTQAATNEKLFF. In nucleotides, the CDR3 is TGTGCCAGCAGCACCCAGGCCGCAACTAATGAAAAACTGTTTTTT.

The rearrangement uses TRBV12-3 or TRBV12-4 and TRBJ2-1; the D gene is possibly TRBD2 (5 bases). V was shortened by 7 bases and J by 0 bases, with 7 bases between the two germline ends. CDR3 length: 13 residues. The CDR3 is CASNSGSYNEQFF. CDR3 coding DNA: TGTGCCAGCAACAGCGGCTCCTACAATGAGCAGTTCTTC.

This chain connects TRBV7-2 to TRBJ2-7; the match to TRBD2 covers 8 bases. This CDR3 is 15 amino acids long. The germline V gene encodes CDR1 SGHTA and CDR2 FQGNSA. The V and J ends lost 6 bases and 2 bases, in that order; junction bases with no gene match: 9. Here the CDR3 DNA reads TGTGCCAGCAGACCTCCGGGACTAGTGACCTACGAGCAGTACTTC. Encoded protein: CASRPPGLVTYEQYF.

The chain links TRBV19 to TRBJ2-1; D gene uncertain. Germline CDR1 is LNHDA and CDR2 is SQIVND (reference sequence). Trimming took 4 bases from V and 5 from J, leaving 9 bases between them. CDR3 size: 13 residues. The CDR3, as DNA: TGTGCCAGTAGTAGAGGCAATAACAATGAGCAGTTCTTC. Its protein is CASSRGNNNEQFF.

The rearrangement links TRBV4-1 to TRBJ2-2, with 7 bases fitting TRBD1. CDR1 is MGHRA and CDR2 is YSYEKL in the germline V gene. This CDR3 has 15 amino acids. Losses at the gene ends were 6 bases for V and 0 bases for J; bases not matched to a gene: 4. The CDR3 nucleotides read TGCGCCAGCAGGACAGGGCTTACGAACACCGGGGAGCTGTTTTTT. It is translated as CASRTGLTNTGELFF.

This clone was seen a single time. V and J are TRBV27 and TRBJ2-3; D remains unclear. The V and J ends lost 3 bases and 0 bases respectively, with 4 bases between them. The CDR3 is made up of 13 amino acids. Germline lookup yields CDR1 MNHEY and CDR2 SMNVEV (reference sequence). The CDR3 coding sequence is TGTGCCAGCAGTTTCCTGAGCACAGATACGCAGTATTTT. Translation: CASSFLSTDTQYF.

V gene TRBV6-2 or TRBV6-3 combines with J gene TRBJ1-2; no firm D call. CDR3 length: 14 amino acids. Germline V lookup: CDR1 MNHEY, CDR2 SVGEGT. The V end was cut by 2 bases, the J end by 7 bases, with 14 bases between. The CDR3 DNA is TGTGCCAGCAGTTACCTGGCGGGGTCGGGTGGCTACACCTTC. This translates into CASSYLAGSGGYTF.

The V call is TRBV4-3, the J call TRBJ2-7, with D maybe TRBD2 (6 bases). V was cut by 0 bases and J by 6 bases, with 9 bases left in between. Per the germline V gene, CDR1 is LGHNA and CDR2 is YSLEER. This CDR3 is built from 13 residues. The CDR3 DNA reads TGCGCCAGCAGCCAAGATCGGGGGACCGAGCAGTACTTC. This codes for CASSQDRGTEQYF.

The chain recombines TRBV15 with TRBJ2-5; 12 positions match TRBD2. Germline V gene lookup returns CDR1 LNHNV and CDR2 YYDKDF (reference sequence). This CDR3 contains 15 residues. V trimming: 6 bases; J trimming: 5 bases; junction bases outside the gene matches: 7. The CDR3 spells CATRLAGGATETQYF. CDR3 coding DNA: TGTGCCACCAGACTAGCGGGGGGAGCCACGGAGACCCAGTACTTC.

The chain couples TRBV20-1 to TRBJ2-3; 13 nucleotides align to TRBD2. J gave up 8 bases and V 3 bases, and 5 bases lay outside the gene matches. From germline, CDR1 is DFQATT and CDR2 SNEGSKA (reference sequence). The CDR3 is made up of 14 amino acids. CDR3 sequence: CSASKLAGGSTQYF. The CDR3 nucleotides are TGCAGTGCTAGTAAACTAGCGGGGGGGAGTACGCAGTATTTT.

This rearrangement joins TRBV27 to TRBJ2-7, with no clear D. Germline V gene sequence: CDR1 MNHEY, CDR2 SMNVEV (reference sequence). The CDR3 totals 15 residues. V shed 1 base and J shed 2 bases, with 12 bases lying between them. The CDR3 DNA reads TGTGCCAGCAGTTTATACACGACACCTACCTACGAGCAGTACTTC. It yields the protein CASSLYTTPTYEQYF.

In this sample, this clone turned up a few times. The chain uses TRBV6-5 and TRBJ2-2; D may be TRBD2 (6 bases). Per germline, CDR1 MNHEY and CDR2 SVGAGI. Trimming removed 7 bases from V and 4 bases from J, with 13 bases in between. CDR3 length: 14 residues. Written as DNA, the CDR3 is TGTGCCAGCATCGCGAGGAGGGGCACCGGGGAGCTGTTTTTT. Encoded protein: CASIARRGTGELFF.